This T cell receptor beta chain was obtained from a study of vaccination effects on CD4 cells after COVID-19. At the level of the study: The post-vaccine samples were taken, at the median, 72 days after the second dose. Findings and caveats of the study: By a late point after vaccination, infection- and vaccine-induced clones had shrunk markedly through clonal contraction.

The CDR3 covers 15 residues. Germline loops: CDR1 MNHEY, CDR2 SVGAGI. V lost 4 bases and J 5 bases, leaving 17 bases between the germline ends. Using viral peptide pools, the ViraFEST assay grew out antigen-specific CD4+ T cells prior to sequencing. Cells that had been cultured for ten to eleven days were the source of isolated CD4+ T cells. Subjects were given two BNT162b2 or mRNA-1273 vaccine doses. Nucleocapsid antibody tests were negative, and the vaccine recipients had no prior SARS-CoV-2 infection. They grew some 2 million PBMC in each well, adding approximately 10 IU/ml IL-2 and 8 to 10 ug/ml peptides. This table comes from immunoSEQ multiplex PCR, and its TCRdb copy is limited to in-frame clones, with some not included. This table holds around 81,000 clones, around four fifths found once. About this clone itself: Its antigen is not known.

This chain connects TRBV6-5 to TRBJ1-2; D might be TRBD1 (5 bases). The receptor was isolated from a human donor who received a COVID-19 vaccine. The sample was CD4+ T cells from PBMCs cultured with HCoV-OC43 spike peptides, taken after COVID-19 vaccination. Subset reported: HCoV-OC43 spike overlapping peptide pool stimulation. The CDR3 sequence: CASSLQEQPKYGYTF. DNA for the CDR3: TGTGCCAGCAGTTTACAGGAGCAACCCAAATATGGCTACACCTTC.